This T cell receptor (beta chain) was identified in a study of T cells in women clearing cervical HPV infection. Only in-frame clones appear in the TCRdb table, and some are missing; sequencing was by immunoSEQ multiplex PCR. The sample data list 25,000 to 35,000 clones. Source material: blood buffy coat. This clonotype originated in a woman aged 18-69 years with a cervical HPV16 infection that either progressed to CIN3+ or cleared (not recorded which).

CDR3 loop: CASRRRSASGSNEQFF. CDR3 bases read: TGTGCCAGCAGACGCCGTTCCGCTAGCGGGTCCAATGAG. The genes are TRBV2 and TRBJ2-1; the match to TRBD2 covers 8 bases. The DNA ends 3 residues before the CDR3 does, and the rest of the CDR3 is filled in from the germline J gene. Germline lookup yields CDR1 SNHLY and CDR2 FYNNEI. V lost 6 bases to trimming and J lost 6 bases; unmatched junction nucleotides: 13. CDR3 length equals 16 residues. The variable domain in full, completed from reference TRBV2 and TRBJ2-1, reads EPEVTQTPSHQVTQMGQEVILRCVPISNHLYFYWYRQILGQKVEFLVSFYNNEISEKSEIFDDQFSVERPDGSNFTLKIRSTKLEDSAMYFCASRRRSASGSNEQFFGPGTRLTVL.